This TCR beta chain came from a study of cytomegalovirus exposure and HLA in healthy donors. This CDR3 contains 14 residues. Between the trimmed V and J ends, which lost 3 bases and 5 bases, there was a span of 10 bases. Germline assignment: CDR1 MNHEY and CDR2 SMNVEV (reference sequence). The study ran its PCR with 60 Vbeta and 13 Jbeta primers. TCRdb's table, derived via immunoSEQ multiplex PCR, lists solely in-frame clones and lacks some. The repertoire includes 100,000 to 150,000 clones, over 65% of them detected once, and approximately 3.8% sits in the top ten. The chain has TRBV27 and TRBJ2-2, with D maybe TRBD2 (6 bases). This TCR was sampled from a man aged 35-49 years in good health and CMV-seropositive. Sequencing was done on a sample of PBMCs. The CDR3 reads CASSFGGGTGELFF. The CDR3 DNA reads TGTGCCAGCAGTTTTGGGGGAGGTACCGGGGAGCTGTTTTTT.